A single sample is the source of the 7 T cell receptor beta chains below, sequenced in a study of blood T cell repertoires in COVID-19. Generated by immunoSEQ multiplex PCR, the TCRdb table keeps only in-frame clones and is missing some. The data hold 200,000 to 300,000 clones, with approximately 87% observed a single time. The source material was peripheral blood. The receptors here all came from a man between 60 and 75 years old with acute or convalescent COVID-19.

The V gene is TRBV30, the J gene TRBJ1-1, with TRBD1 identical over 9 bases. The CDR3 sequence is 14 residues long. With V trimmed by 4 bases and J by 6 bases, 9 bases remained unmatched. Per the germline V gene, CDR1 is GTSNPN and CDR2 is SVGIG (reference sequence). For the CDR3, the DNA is TGTGCCTGGACTAAGGACAGGGGTGTCGCTGAAGCTTTCTTT. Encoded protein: CAWTKDRGVAEAFF.

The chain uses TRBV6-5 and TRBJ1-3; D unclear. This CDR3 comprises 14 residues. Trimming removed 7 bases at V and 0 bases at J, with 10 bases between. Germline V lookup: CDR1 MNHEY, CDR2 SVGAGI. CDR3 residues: CASMEGYSGNTIYF. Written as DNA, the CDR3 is TGTGCCAGCATGGAGGGCTACTCTGGAAACACCATATATTTT.

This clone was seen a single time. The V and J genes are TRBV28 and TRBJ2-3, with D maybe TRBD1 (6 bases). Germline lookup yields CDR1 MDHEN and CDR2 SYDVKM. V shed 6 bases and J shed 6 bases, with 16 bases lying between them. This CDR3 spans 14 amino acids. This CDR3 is CASRRQRGTDTQYF. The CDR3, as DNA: TGTGCCAGCAGAAGACAGAGGGGGACGGATACGCAGTATTTT.

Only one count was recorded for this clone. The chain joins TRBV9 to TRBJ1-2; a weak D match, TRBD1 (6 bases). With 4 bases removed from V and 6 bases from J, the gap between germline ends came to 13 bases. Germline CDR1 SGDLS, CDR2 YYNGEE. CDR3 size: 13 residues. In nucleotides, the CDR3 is TGTGCCAGCAGCACCACAGGGACGGATGGCTACACCTTC. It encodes CASSTTGTDGYTF.

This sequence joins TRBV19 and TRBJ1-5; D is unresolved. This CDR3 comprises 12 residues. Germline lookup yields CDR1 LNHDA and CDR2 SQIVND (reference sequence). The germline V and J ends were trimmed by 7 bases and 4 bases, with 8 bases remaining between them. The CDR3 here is CASNPGNQPQHF. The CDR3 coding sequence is TGTGCCAGTAATCCGGGGAATCAGCCCCAGCATTTT.

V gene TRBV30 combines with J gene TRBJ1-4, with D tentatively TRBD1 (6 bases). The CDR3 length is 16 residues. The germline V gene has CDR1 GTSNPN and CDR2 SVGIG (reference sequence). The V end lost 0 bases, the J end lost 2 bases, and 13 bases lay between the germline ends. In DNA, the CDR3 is TGTGCCTGGAGTGTCCCCCGAACAGGGACTAATGAAAAACTGTTTTTT. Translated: CAWSVPRTGTNEKLFF.

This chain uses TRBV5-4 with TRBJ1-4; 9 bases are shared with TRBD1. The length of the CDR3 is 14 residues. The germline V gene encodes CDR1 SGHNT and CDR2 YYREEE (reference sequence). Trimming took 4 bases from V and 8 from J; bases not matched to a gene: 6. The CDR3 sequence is CASSPDRGDEKLFF. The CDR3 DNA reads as TGTGCCAGCAGCCCGGACAGGGGAGACGAAAAACTGTTTTTT.